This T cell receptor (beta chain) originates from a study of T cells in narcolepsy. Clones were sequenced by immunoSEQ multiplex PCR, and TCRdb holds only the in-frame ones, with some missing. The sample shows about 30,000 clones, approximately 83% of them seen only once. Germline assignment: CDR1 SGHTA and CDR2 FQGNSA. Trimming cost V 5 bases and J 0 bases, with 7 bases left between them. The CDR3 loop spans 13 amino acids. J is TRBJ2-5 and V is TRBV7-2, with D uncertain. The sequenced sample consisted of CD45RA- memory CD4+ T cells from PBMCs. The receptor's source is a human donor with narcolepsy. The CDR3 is CASSPPNQETQYF. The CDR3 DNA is TGTGCCAGCAGCCCGCCAAACCAAGAGACCCAGTACTTC.